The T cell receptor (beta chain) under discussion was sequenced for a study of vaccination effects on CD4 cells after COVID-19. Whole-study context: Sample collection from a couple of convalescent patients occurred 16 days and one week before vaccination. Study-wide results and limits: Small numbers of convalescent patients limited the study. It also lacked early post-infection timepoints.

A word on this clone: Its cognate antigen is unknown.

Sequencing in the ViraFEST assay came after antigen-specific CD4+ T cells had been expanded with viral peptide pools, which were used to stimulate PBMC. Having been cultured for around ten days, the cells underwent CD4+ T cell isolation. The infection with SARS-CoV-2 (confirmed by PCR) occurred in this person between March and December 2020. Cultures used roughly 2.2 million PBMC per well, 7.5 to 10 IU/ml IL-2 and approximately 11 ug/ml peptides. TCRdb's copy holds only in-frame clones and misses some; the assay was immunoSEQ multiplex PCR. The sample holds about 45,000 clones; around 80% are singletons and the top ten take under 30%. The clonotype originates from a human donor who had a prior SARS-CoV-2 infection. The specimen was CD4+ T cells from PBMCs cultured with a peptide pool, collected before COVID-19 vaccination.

The CDR3: CASSLGAYQPQHF. CDR3 nucleotides: TGTGCCAGCAGCTTAGGGGCCTATCAGCCCCAGCATTTT. V gene TRBV7-8 combines with J gene TRBJ1-5, with no clear D. V gave up 1 base and J gave up 5 bases, with 6 bases separating them. CDR3 length equals 13 residues. Looked up from germline, CDR1 is SGHVS and CDR2 is FQNEAQ. The entire variable domain, with the rest obtained from reference TRBV7-8 and TRBJ1-5, is as follows: GAGVSQSPRYKVAKRGQDVALRCDPISGHVSLFWYQQALGQGPEFLTYFQNEAQLDKSGLPSDRFFAERPEGSVSTLKIQRTQQEDSAVYLCASSLGAYQPQHFGDGTRLSIL.